The next 27 T cell receptor beta chains were all read from a single sample in a study of lung T cells in sarcoidosis with Löfgren's syndrome. TCRdb re-called the reads with MiXCR, one entry per CDR3 protein. The table lists over 2,000 distinct CDR3 sequences, approximately 20% of them singletons. The sample taken for sequencing was CD4+ T cells from bronchoalveolar lavage. The receptors originated from a human donor with sarcoidosis (Löfgren's syndrome or another form), or a control subject (not recorded which).

By its share, this clonotype is large. The chain uses TRBV2 and TRBJ1-6, with 7 nucleotides matching TRBD1. The CDR3 length is 13 residues. Trimming removed 8 bases from V and 7 bases from J; junction bases left unmatched: 5. Germline V gene lookup returns CDR1 SNHLY and CDR2 FYNNEI. CDR3: CASSSQGNSPLHF. For the CDR3, the DNA is TGTGCCAGCTCGTCACAGGGGAATTCACCCCTCCACTTT. Looking up the rest from reference TRBV2 and TRBJ1-6 gives the full variable domain: EPEVTQTPSHQVTQMGQEVILRCVPISNHLYFYWYRQILGQKVEFLVSFYNNEISEKSEIFDDQFSVERPDGSNFTLKIRSTKLEDSAMYFCASSSQGNSPLHFGNGTRLTVT.

Here the CDR3 DNA reads TGTGCCAGTAGTACCTCACACAGCGCCTACGAGCAGTACTTC. It translates to CASSTSHSAYEQYF. J is TRBJ2-7 and V is TRBV19; D call uncertain. The CDR3 covers 14 residues. CDR1 is LNHDA, CDR2 SQIVND, per germline (reference sequence). Trimming stripped 4 bases from V and 2 bases from J, with 12 bases between.

This clonotype qualifies as medium-sized. The gene calls are TRBV20-1 and TRBJ2-7, with D possibly TRBD1 on 6 matching bases. There are 15 residues in the CDR3. V was shortened by 0 bases and J by 2 bases, with 14 bases between the two germline ends. Germline lookup yields CDR1 DFQATT and CDR2 SNEGSKA (reference sequence). The CDR3 DNA reads as TGCAGTGCTAGAGATCCCGGGACAAACCCCTACGAGCAGTACTTC. Translating gives CSARDPGTNPYEQYF.

The table lists this clonotype with a few counts. This chain joins TRBV7-7 and TRBJ2-5; D is unresolved. CDR3 length: 13 amino acids. The V and J ends lost 5 bases and 6 bases respectively, with 13 bases between them. Germline values: CDR1 SSHAT, CDR2 FNYEAQ (reference sequence). The DNA for the CDR3 is TGTGCCAGCAGCGTGGACGGTTCCAAGACCCAGTACTTC. It yields the protein CASSVDGSKTQYF.

This clonotype was detected a few times. In DNA, the CDR3 is TGTGCCAGTAGTTCCAACAGGGGGCGCGGCTACGAGCAGTACTTC. This codes for CASSSNRGRGYEQYF. The genes are TRBV19 and TRBJ2-7; 9 bases agree with TRBD1. Germline V lookup: CDR1 LNHDA, CDR2 SQIVND (reference sequence). This CDR3 is built from 15 residues. Germline trimming cut 5 bases from V and 3 bases from J; bases unmatched to any gene: 8.

This clonotype is medium-sized. The genes are TRBV5-1 and TRBJ2-3; TRBD1 agrees at 9 bases. The CDR3 is made up of 14 amino acids. The J segment lost 1 base and the V segment lost 5 bases, leaving 2 bases of the junction unmatched. Germline assignment: CDR1 SGHRS and CDR2 YFSETQ. The CDR3 reads CASRDRGGTDTQYF. The CDR3 region has the DNA TGCGCCAGCAGGGACAGGGGAGGCACAGATACGCAGTATTTT.

The J gene is TRBJ1-5, the V gene TRBV6-1, with D hard to call. The CDR3 runs 16 residues. Trimming took 3 bases from V and 6 from J, leaving 18 bases between them. Germline CDR1 reads MNHNS; CDR2 reads SASEGT. DNA of the CDR3: TGTGCCAGCAGTGACTTTGGGCACGGACTAAGTCAGCCCCAGCATTTT. Translating it yields CASSDFGHGLSQPQHF.

Within the sample, this clonotype is medium-sized. The genes are TRBV6-6 and TRBJ2-4; possible D gene TRBD1, 6 bases. CDR3 size: 17 residues. Trimming took off 0 bases at V and 0 bases at J, with 12 bases between the two ends. The germline gives CDR1 MNHNY, CDR2 SVGAGI (reference sequence). DNA of the CDR3: TGTGCCAGCAGTTACTCCCCAGGGGAGATAGCCAAAAACATTCAGTACTTC. As protein: CASSYSPGEIAKNIQYF.

V and J are TRBV7-2 and TRBJ2-7, with 9 bases identical to TRBD1. V shed 6 bases, J shed 6 bases, and the junction held 6 bases outside the gene matches. CDR1 is SGHTA, CDR2 FQGNSA, per germline. The CDR3 is 13 residues long. The CDR3: CASSWDRVPEQYF. In DNA form, the CDR3 reads TGTGCCAGCAGTTGGGACAGGGTCCCCGAGCAGTACTTC.

This clonotype is classed as medium-sized. Written as DNA, the CDR3 is TGTGCCAGCAGCAGGGGATCAGGGCAGCCCCAGCATTTT. Residues: CASSRGSGQPQHF. The gene calls are TRBV2 and TRBJ1-5; the D gene is possibly TRBD1 (6 bases). The CDR3 covers 13 residues. Trimming took off 6 bases at V and 7 bases at J, with 13 bases between the two ends. Germline V lookup: CDR1 SNHLY, CDR2 FYNNEI.

By sample share, this clonotype is medium-sized. The chain combines TRBV28 with TRBJ1-6; D may be TRBD1 (6 bases). V gave up 6 bases and J gave up 10 bases, with 19 bases separating them. Germline V gives CDR1 MDHEN, CDR2 SYDVKM. The CDR3 extends over 15 amino acids. The DNA of the CDR3 is TGTGCCAGCAGGCCGGGACAAGGGATAGGCTCACCCCTCCACTTT. It yields the protein CASRPGQGIGSPLHF.

This clonotype qualifies as medium-sized. The chain joins TRBV2 to TRBJ2-5; possible D gene TRBD1, 5 bases. The germline gives CDR1 SNHLY, CDR2 FYNNEI. The CDR3 loop spans 12 amino acids. Trimming pared 8 bases from V and 2 bases from J, leaving 9 bases between. In DNA, the CDR3 is TGTGCCAGCCTCACAGGTCAAGAGACCCAGTACTTC. Amino acids: CASLTGQETQYF.

This clonotype is labeled large. CDR3 amino acids: CASSSRIVTSGGTDTQYF. In DNA form, the CDR3 reads TGTGCCAGCAGCTCCCGGATCGTGACTAGCGGGGGGACAGATACGCAGTATTTT. The chain links TRBV11-2 to TRBJ2-3, with TRBD2 matching over 13 bases. Germline V CDR1 and CDR2: SGHAT, FQNNGV. The V and J ends lost 4 bases and 3 bases, in that order; junction bases with no gene match: 10. CDR3 length: 18 residues.

On this clonotype: With a much larger clone just one base away, this may be a read error. V is TRBV12-3 or TRBV12-4 and J is TRBJ1-2; no firm D call. V was pared by 6 bases and J by 6 bases, with 11 bases between. This CDR3 is built from 12 residues. This CDR3 reads CASSLWVDGYTF. The CDR3 nucleotides read TGTGCCAGCAGCCTCTGGGTGGATGGCTACACCTTC.

This clonotype was counted between two and nine times. This may come from a read error, since a much larger clone is one base off. The V call is TRBV4-1, the J call TRBJ1-2; the D gene is possibly TRBD1 (5 bases). Between the trimmed V and J ends, which lost 4 bases and 0 bases, there was a span of 12 bases. CDR3 length: 15 residues. Germline V gives CDR1 MGHRA, CDR2 YSYEKL. The chain's CDR3 is CASSRGRQTNYGYTF. In DNA form, the CDR3 reads TGCGCCAGCAGCCGAGGGCGACAGACTAACTATGGCTACACCTTC.

This clonotype was counted at least ten times. The chain combines TRBV9 with TRBJ2-5; 9 bases line up with TRBD1. Germline assignment: CDR1 SGDLS and CDR2 YYNGEE. The CDR3 contains 15 residues. J lost 3 bases, V lost 4 bases, and 7 bases had no gene match. Here the CDR3 reads CASSPTGGLEETQYF. The CDR3 nucleotides are TGTGCCAGCAGCCCAACAGGGGGCTTAGAAGAGACCCAGTACTTC.

This clonotype rates as medium-sized. V usage is TRBV5-1 and J usage is TRBJ2-1; TRBD1 aligns across 10 bases. The CDR3 is 15 amino acids. Germline-derived CDR1 and CDR2 are SGHRS and YFSETQ. Trimming removed 3 bases from V and 7 bases from J; junction bases left unmatched: 7. Here the CDR3 DNA reads TGCGCCAGCAGCTCCGGGACAGGGGCTGGGAATGAGCAGTTCTTC. This encodes CASSSGTGAGNEQFF.

Ten or more counts support this clonotype. A read error may be the cause here, since a much bigger clone is one base away. The chain couples TRBV6-1 to TRBJ1-5; D unresolved. Trimming left V 5 bases short and J 5 bases short, with 7 bases between. In germline, CDR1 is MNHNS, CDR2 SASEGT. The CDR3 is made up of 12 amino acids. The CDR3 loop is CASSIAYQPQHF. The DNA for the CDR3 is TGTGCCAGCAGTATTGCTTATCAGCCCCAGCATTTT.

This clonotype is termed large. DNA for the CDR3: TGTGCCAGCAGTTTCGGCGGGAGAGTTCATACGCAGTATTTT. It encodes CASSFGGRVHTQYF. The V and J genes are TRBV27 and TRBJ2-3; 7 bases agree with TRBD2. CDR3 length: 14 amino acids. Germline lookup yields CDR1 MNHEY and CDR2 SMNVEV (reference sequence). V was pared by 3 bases and J by 7 bases, with 7 bases of the junction left unmatched.

By proportion, this clonotype is medium-sized. The CDR3 protein is CASSPGTGFGGYTF. The CDR3 region has the DNA TGTGCCAGCAGTCCCGGGACAGGGTTTGGTGGCTACACCTTC. The chain has TRBV7-2 and TRBJ1-2; 9 bases line up with TRBD1. This CDR3 comprises 14 residues. Germline loops: CDR1 SGHTA, CDR2 FQGNSA. J lost 7 bases, V lost 6 bases, and 9 bases had no gene match.

By share of the sample, this clonotype is medium-sized (0.01 to 0.1%). V is TRBV18 and J is TRBJ2-7; D may be TRBD1 (6 bases). The CDR3 sequence is 15 residues long. Germline assignment: CDR1 KGHSH and CDR2 LQKENI. Trimming pared 8 bases from V and 2 bases from J, leaving 19 bases between. The CDR3 reads CASGMGQLGPYEQYF. The CDR3 DNA sequence: TGTGCCAGCGGGATGGGACAACTAGGACCCTACGAGCAGTACTTC.

Note on this clonotype: The junction shows a germline mismatch at one end, possibly a read error. The gene calls are TRBV6-8 and TRBJ1-5; unclear D gene. The CDR3 consists of 13 residues. Germline CDR1 is MNHGY and CDR2 is SAAAGT. DNA for the CDR3: TGTGCCGGCAGGACGACACTCGATCGGCCCCAGCATTTT. Translation gives CAGRTTLDRPQHF.

Ten or more counts support this clonotype. The rearrangement uses TRBV12-3 or TRBV12-4 and TRBJ2-5, with TRBD1 matching 8 bases. The ends lost 5 bases at V and 5 bases at J; junction bases unmatched: 7. The CDR3 spans 14 residues. CDR3 sequence (DNA): TGTGCCAGCAGTAACGACAGGGGCGAGGAGACCCAGTACTTC. Amino acid sequence: CASSNDRGEETQYF.

This clonotype is deemed medium-sized. The chain couples TRBV7-9 to TRBJ2-7; 10 bases map to TRBD2. CDR1 is SEHNR and CDR2 is FQNEAQ in the germline V gene (reference sequence). The CDR3 consists of 17 residues. Germline trimming cut 4 bases from V and 2 bases from J; bases unmatched to any gene: 11. The CDR3 DNA reads TGTGCCAGCAGCTCCCGGCAGGAAGCGGGAGGGACCTACGAGCAGTACTTC. Translation: CASSSRQEAGGTYEQYF.

This clonotype is deemed large. The junction differs from germline at one of its ends, possibly a read error. V gene TRBV27 combines with J gene TRBJ2-4, with D hard to call. The germline V gene encodes CDR1 MNHEY and CDR2 SMNVEV (reference sequence). The CDR3 is 12 amino acids. The CDR3 DNA follows: TGTGCCAGCAGTTTAGCCCAAAACATTCAGTACTTC. Translation: CASSLAQNIQYF.

This clonotype rates as medium-sized. The genes are TRBV5-1 and TRBJ2-5; 8 bases agree with TRBD2. Losses at the gene ends were 4 bases for V and 1 base for J; bases not matched to a gene: 6. The CDR3 loop spans 15 amino acids. The germline V gene has CDR1 SGHRS and CDR2 YFSETQ. In DNA form, the CDR3 reads TGCGCCAGCAGCAGCGGGGGAGTCTCCCAAGAGACCCAGTACTTC. This translates into CASSSGGVSQETQYF. Variable domain in full (rest from reference TRBV5-1 and TRBJ2-5): KAGVTQTPRYLIKTRGQQVTLSCSPISGHRSVSWYQQTPGQGLQFLFEYFSETQRNKGNFPGRFSGRQFSNSRSEMNVSTLELGDSALYLCASSSGGVSQETQYFGPGTRLLVL.

By sample fraction, this clonotype is medium-sized (0.01 to 0.1%). V is TRBV20-1 and J is TRBJ2-1; D not certain. The germline CDR1 and CDR2 sequences are DFQATT and SNEGSKA (reference sequence). This CDR3 is built from 17 residues. Trimming pared 0 bases from V and 7 bases from J, leaving 22 bases between. This CDR3 reads CSARDRLQSWGGNEQFF. In nucleotides, the CDR3 is TGCAGTGCTAGAGATCGGTTGCAATCTTGGGGTGGGAATGAGCAGTTCTTC.